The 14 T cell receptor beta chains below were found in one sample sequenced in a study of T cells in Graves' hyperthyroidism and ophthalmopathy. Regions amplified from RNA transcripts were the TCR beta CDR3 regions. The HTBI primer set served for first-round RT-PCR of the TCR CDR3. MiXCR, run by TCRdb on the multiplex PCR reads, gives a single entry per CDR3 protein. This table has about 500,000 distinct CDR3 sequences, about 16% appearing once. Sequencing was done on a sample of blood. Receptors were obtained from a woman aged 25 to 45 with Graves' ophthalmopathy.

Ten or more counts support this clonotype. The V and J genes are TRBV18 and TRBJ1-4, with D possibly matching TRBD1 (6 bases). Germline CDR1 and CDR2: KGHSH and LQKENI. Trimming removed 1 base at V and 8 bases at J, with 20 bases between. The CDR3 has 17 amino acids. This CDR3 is CASSPRNGGSYREKLFF. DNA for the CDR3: TGTGCCAGCTCACCACGCAATGGGGGCAGCTATCGGGAAAAACTGTTTTTT.

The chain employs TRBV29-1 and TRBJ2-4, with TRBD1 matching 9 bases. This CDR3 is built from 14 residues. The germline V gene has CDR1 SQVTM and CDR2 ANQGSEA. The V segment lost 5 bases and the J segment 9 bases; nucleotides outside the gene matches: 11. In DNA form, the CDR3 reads TGCAGCGTTCTCGGGGACAGGGCCCATGGCATTCAGTACTTC. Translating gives CSVLGDRAHGIQYF.

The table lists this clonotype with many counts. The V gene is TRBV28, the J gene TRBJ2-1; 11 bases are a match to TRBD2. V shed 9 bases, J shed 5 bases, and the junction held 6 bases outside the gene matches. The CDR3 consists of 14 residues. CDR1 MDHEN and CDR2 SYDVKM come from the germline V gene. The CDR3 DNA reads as TGTGCCAGTTTCCGACTAGCGGGAAACAATGAGCAGTTCTTC. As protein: CASFRLAGNNEQFF. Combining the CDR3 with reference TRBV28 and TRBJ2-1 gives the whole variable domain DVKVTQSSRYLVKRTGEKVFLECVQDMDHENMFWYRQDPGLGLRLIYFSYDVKMKEKGDIPEGYSVSREKKERFSLILESASTNQTSMYLCASFRLAGNNEQFFGPGTRLTVL.

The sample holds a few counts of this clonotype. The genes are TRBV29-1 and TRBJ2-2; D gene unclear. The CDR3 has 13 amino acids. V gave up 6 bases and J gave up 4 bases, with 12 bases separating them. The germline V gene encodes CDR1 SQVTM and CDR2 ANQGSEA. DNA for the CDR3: TGCAGCGTCCCGGGTCCGCTCACCGGGGAGCTGTTTTTT. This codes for CSVPGPLTGELFF.

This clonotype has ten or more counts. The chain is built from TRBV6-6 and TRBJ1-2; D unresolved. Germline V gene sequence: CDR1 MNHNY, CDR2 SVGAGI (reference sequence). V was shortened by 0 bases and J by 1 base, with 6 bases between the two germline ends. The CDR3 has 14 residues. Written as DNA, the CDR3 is TGTGCCAGCAGTTACTCGGAGGATAACTATGGCTACACCTTC. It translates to CASSYSEDNYGYTF.

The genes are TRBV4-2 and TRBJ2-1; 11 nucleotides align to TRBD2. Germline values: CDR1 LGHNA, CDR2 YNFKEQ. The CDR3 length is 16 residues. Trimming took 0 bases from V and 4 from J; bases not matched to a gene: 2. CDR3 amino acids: CASSQEWTSGYNEQFF. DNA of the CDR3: TGTGCCAGCAGCCAAGAGTGGACTAGCGGGTACAATGAGCAGTTCTTC.

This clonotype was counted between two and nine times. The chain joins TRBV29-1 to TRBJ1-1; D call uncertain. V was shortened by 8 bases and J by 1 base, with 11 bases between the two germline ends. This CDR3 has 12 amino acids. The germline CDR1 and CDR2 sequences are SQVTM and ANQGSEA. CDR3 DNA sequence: TGCAGCACTAGGACGGAGAACACTGAAGCTTTCTTT. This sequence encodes CSTRTENTEAFF.

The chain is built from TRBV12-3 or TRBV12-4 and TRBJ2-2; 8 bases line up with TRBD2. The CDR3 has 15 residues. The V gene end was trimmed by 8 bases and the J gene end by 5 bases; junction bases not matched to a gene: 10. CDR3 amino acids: CASGHKGLGTGELFF. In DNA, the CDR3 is TGTGCCAGCGGTCACAAGGGACTAGGTACCGGGGAGCTGTTTTTT.

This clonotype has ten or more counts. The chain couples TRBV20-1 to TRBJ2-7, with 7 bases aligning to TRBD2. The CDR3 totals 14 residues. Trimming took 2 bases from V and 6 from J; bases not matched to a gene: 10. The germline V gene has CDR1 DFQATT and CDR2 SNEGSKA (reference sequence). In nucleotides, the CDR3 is TGCAGTGCTAGAAACGAGGGAGGGCCCAGCGAGCAGTACTTC. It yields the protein CSARNEGGPSEQYF.

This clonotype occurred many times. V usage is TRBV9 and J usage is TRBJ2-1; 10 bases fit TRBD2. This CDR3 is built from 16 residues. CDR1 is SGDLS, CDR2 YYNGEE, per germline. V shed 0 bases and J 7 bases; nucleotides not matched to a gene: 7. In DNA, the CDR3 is TGTGCCAGCAGCGTAGGACCAGCGGGAGGGGAGAATGAGCAGTTCTTC. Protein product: CASSVGPAGGENEQFF.

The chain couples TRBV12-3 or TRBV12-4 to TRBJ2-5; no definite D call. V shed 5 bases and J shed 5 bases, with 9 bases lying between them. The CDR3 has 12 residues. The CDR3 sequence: CASSPDWETQYF. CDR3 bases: TGTGCCAGCAGTCCCGACTGGGAGACCCAGTACTTC.

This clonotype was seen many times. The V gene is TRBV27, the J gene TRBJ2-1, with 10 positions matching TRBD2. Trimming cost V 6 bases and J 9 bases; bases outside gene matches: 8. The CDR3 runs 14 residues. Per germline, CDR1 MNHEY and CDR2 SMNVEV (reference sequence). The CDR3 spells CASSKREGPLEQFF. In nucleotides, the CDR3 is TGTGCCAGCAGCAAGCGGGAGGGCCCTCTTGAGCAGTTCTTC.

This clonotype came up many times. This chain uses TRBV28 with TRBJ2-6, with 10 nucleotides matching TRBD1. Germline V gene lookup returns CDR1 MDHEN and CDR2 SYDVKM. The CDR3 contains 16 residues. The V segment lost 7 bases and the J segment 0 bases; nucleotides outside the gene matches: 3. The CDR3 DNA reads TGTGCCAGCAAGACAGGGGGCGGCTCTGGGGCCAACGTCCTGACTTTC. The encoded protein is CASKTGGGSGANVLTF.

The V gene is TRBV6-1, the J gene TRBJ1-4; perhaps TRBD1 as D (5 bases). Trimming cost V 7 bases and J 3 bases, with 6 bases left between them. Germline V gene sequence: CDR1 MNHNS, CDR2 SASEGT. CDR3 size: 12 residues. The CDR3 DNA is TGTGCCAGCAAACAGGCTAATGAAAAACTGTTTTTT. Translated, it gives CASKQANEKLFF.